What follows are 9 T cell receptor beta chains derived from one specimen sequenced in a study of shared clonotypes between healthy human individuals. Sequencing used immunoSEQ multiplex PCR; TCRdb keeps in-frame clones, though not all of them. The sample holds about 2,100,000 clones, 85% to 95% seen once. CD45RO-negative, CCR7-selected cells formed the naive CD8 fraction, which excluded terminally differentiated effector memory CD45RA+ cells. Sequencing was performed on naive CD8+ T cells from PBMCs. The receptor set was obtained from a young man in good health. Some clones in this sample may be carry-over from other donors' samples.

The chain joins TRBV29-1 to TRBJ1-2; the match to TRBD1 covers 8 bases. Germline loops: CDR1 SQVTM, CDR2 ANQGSEA. After removal of 7 bases from V and 6 bases from J, the junction contained 7 bases not matched to a gene. The CDR3 loop spans 12 amino acids. CDR3 sequence reads: CSAPDRGDGYTF. The CDR3 DNA reads as TGCAGCGCGCCAGACAGGGGAGATGGCTACACCTTC. The full variable domain, rest sourced from reference TRBV29-1 and TRBJ1-2, is SAVISQKPSRDICQRGTSLTIQCQVDSQVTMMFWYRQQPGQSLTLIATANQGSEATYESGFVIDKFPISRPNLTFSTLTVSNMSPEDSSIYLCSAPDRGDGYTFGSGTRLTVV.

The chain is built from TRBV15 and TRBJ1-4; D remains unclear. Trimming removed 2 bases at V and 14 bases at J, with 12 bases between. The CDR3 is 12 residues long. Looked up from germline, CDR1 is LNHNV and CDR2 is YYDKDF (reference sequence). The DNA for the CDR3 is TGTGCCACCAGCAGACTGTTCCCTATCCTGTTTTTT. Its protein product is CATSRLFPILFF. Full variable domain (outside the CDR3, taken from reference TRBV15 and TRBJ1-4): DAMVIQNPRYQVTQFGKPVTLSCSQTLNHNVMYWYQQKSSQAPKLLFHYYDKDFNNEADTPDNFQSRRPNTSFCFLDIRSPGLGDTAMYLCATSRLFPILFFGSGTQLSVL.

This chain uses TRBV27 with TRBJ2-7; D is undetermined. Trimming pared 0 bases from V and 6 bases from J, leaving 6 bases between. The CDR3 sequence is 12 residues long. The germline V gene encodes CDR1 MNHEY and CDR2 SMNVEV (reference sequence). CDR3 sequence: CASSLSIGEQYF. The CDR3 coding sequence is TGTGCCAGCAGTTTATCGATTGGCGAGCAGTACTTC.

The DNA for the CDR3 is TGTGCCAGCAGCTCAGGGGACCTAGCCAAAAACATTCAGTACTTC. It encodes CASSSGDLAKNIQYF. The chain carries TRBV7-9 and TRBJ2-4; tentative D call: TRBD1 (6 bases). Germline V gene sequence: CDR1 SEHNR, CDR2 FQNEAQ (reference sequence). The CDR3 is made up of 15 amino acids. Trimming stripped 4 bases from V and 0 bases from J, with 10 bases between.

The chain is built from TRBV5-6 and TRBJ2-3; D unclear. The CDR3 has 14 residues. The germline V gene encodes CDR1 SGHDT and CDR2 YYEEEE. The ends were cut back, 3 bases at V and 7 bases at J, with 15 bases in the middle. The CDR3: CASSWPIRMNTQYF. CDR3 coding DNA: TGTGCCAGCAGCTGGCCAATTAGGATGAATACGCAGTATTTT.

This chain's CDR3 is CATSREGRTDTQYF. CDR3 coding DNA: TGTGCCACCAGCAGAGAGGGACGGACGGATACGCAGTATTTT. The chain recombines TRBV15 with TRBJ2-3; D may be TRBD1 or TRBD2 (5 bases each). V was clipped by 0 bases and J by 6 bases, with 10 bases between them. CDR3 length equals 14 residues. Germline V CDR1 and CDR2: LNHNV, YYDKDF (reference sequence).

This clone was found a few times. The rearrangement uses TRBV13 and TRBJ1-1, with D maybe TRBD1 (5 bases). Trimming took off 5 bases at V and 6 bases at J, with 22 bases between the two ends. Germline CDR1 is PRHDT and CDR2 is FYEKMQ (reference sequence). The CDR3 runs to 16 residues. The CDR3 spells CASSPPGKGIGAEAFF. CDR3 DNA: TGTGCCAGCAGCCCGCCAGGGAAGGGTATCGGCGCTGAAGCTTTCTTT. The full variable domain, its missing parts supplied by reference TRBV13 and TRBJ1-1, is AAGVIQSPRHLIKEKRETATLKCYPIPRHDTVYWYQQGPGQDPQFLISFYEKMQSDKGSIPDRFSAQQFSDYHSELNMSSLELGDSALYFCASSPPGKGIGAEAFFGQGTRLTVV.

The chain uses TRBV13 and TRBJ1-3; unclear D gene. V dropped 5 bases and J dropped 0 bases, with 14 bases sitting between them. CDR3 length: 16 amino acids. Germline V gene sequence: CDR1 PRHDT, CDR2 FYEKMQ (reference sequence). The CDR3 reads CASSHGPSGSGNTIYF. The CDR3 DNA is TGTGCCAGCAGCCACGGGCCCTCGGGCTCTGGAAACACCATATATTTT.

Concerning this clone: This sample includes further DNA sequences coding for the same CDR3. V usage is TRBV27 and J usage is TRBJ2-7; D ambiguous. The CDR3 covers 14 residues. V gave up 0 bases and J gave up 2 bases, with 8 bases separating them. Germline loops: CDR1 MNHEY, CDR2 SMNVEV (reference sequence). This CDR3 reads CASSLSGRTYEQYF. Here the CDR3 DNA reads TGTGCCAGCAGTTTATCAGGGCGGACCTACGAGCAGTACTTC.